This TCR beta chain originates from a study of high-grade serous ovarian cancer treatment subgroups. Sequencing used immunoSEQ multiplex PCR; TCRdb keeps in-frame clones, though not all of them. The profile shows about 11,000 clones, under 85% of them singletons. Germline values: CDR1 MNHEY, CDR2 SVGAGI. The length of the CDR3 is 16 residues. The V gene end was trimmed by 3 bases and the J gene end by 3 bases; junction bases not matched to a gene: 4. Tumor tissue was taken before any definitive surgery or chemotherapy was given. Sequenced: tumor tissue. The source of this sequence is a human donor with high-grade serous ovarian cancer. V is TRBV6-5 and J is TRBJ2-3; 12 bases agree with TRBD2. The CDR3 reads CASSYSGTSGTDTQYF. CDR3 DNA: TGTGCCAGCAGTTATTCCGGGACTAGCGGGACAGATACGCAGTATTTT.